Each of the 5 T cell receptor beta chains below was sequenced from the same sample in a study of CXCR3-negative and CXCR3-positive naive CD8 T cells. Notes on the study in general: The study found more hydrophobic TRB CDR3s in CXCR3-positive naive cells than in CXCR3-negative naive cells.

These receptors have no known antigen. UMI-tagged TRB cDNA libraries were built via 5' RACE. TCRdb reprocessed the 5' RACE reads and reports one entry per CDR3 protein, with no DNA. In total, the table holds more than 80,000 distinct CDR3 sequences. The sample consisted of naive CXCR3+ CD8+ T cells from blood. Described subset: CD45RO-CCR7+CD27+CD95- naive CD8+ T cells expressing CXCR3 (TNR3+). These receptors all stem from a human donor in good health. Some clones in this sample may be carry-over from other donors' samples.

The J gene is TRBJ1-4, the V gene TRBV12-3 or TRBV12-4. The CDR3 has 12 residues. The CDR3 loop is CASSFGVEKLFF.

The CDR3 protein is CASGPPYEQYF. The V and J genes are TRBV12-5 and TRBJ2-7. CDR3 length: 11 residues. In germline, CDR1 is LGHNT, CDR2 FRNRAP.

The chain is built from TRBV27 and TRBJ1-5; TCRdb proposes TRBD1, but this gene call is untestable without DNA. CDR3 length: 13 amino acids. Germline CDR1 and CDR2: MNHEY and SMNVEV (reference sequence). The CDR3 loop reads CASSSGGHQPQHF.

This chain uses TRBV24-1 with TRBJ2-7; there is no DNA to check the TCRdb D call of TRBD2. CDR3 size: 20 residues. The germline CDR1 and CDR2 sequences are KGHDR and SFDVKD. The CDR3: CATSEYPPDAAGLAGHEQYF.

The chain couples TRBV11-2 to TRBJ2-7; absent DNA, TCRdb's TRBD2 call cannot be checked. Germline CDR1 reads SGHAT; CDR2 reads FQNNGV. This CDR3 contains 17 residues. CDR3 protein: CASSLERGPLPTFEQYF.